Following are 2 T cell receptor beta chains from one sample sequenced in a study of shared clonotypes between healthy human individuals. Naive CD8 cells lacked CD45RO, underwent positive selection for CCR7 and left out terminally differentiated effector memory CD45RA+ cells. TCRdb keeps only in-frame clones here, not all; method: immunoSEQ multiplex PCR. Here the sample spans about 870,000 clones, about 91% being singletons. Source material: naive CD8+ T cells sorted from blood. The origin of the receptors is a man aged 25 to 45 in good health.

This chain uses TRBV28 with TRBJ2-7; TRBD2 matches at 8 bases. The length of the CDR3 is 14 residues. In germline, CDR1 is MDHEN, CDR2 SYDVKM. Trimming took 2 bases from V and 7 from J; bases not matched to a gene: 7. CDR3 nucleotides: TGTGCCAGCAGTTTAGGGAGCGGGGGCCTGGAGCAGTACTTC. Translation gives CASSLGSGGLEQYF.

The chain is built from TRBV7-2 and TRBJ1-4; D gene unclear. V was trimmed by 2 bases and J by 3 bases, leaving 10 bases between them. There are 15 residues in the CDR3. The germline gives CDR1 SGHTA, CDR2 FQGNSA. CDR3: CASSLLFGSNEKLFF. CDR3 sequence (DNA): TGTGCCAGCAGCTTATTGTTCGGGTCTAATGAAAAACTGTTTTTT. Full variable domain (rest looked up from reference TRBV7-2 and TRBJ1-4): GAGVSQSPSNKVTEKGKDVELRCDPISGHTALYWYRQSLGQGLEFLIYFQGNSAPDKSGLPSDRFSAERTGGSVSTLTIQRTQQEDSAVYLCASSLLFGSNEKLFFGSGTQLSVL.